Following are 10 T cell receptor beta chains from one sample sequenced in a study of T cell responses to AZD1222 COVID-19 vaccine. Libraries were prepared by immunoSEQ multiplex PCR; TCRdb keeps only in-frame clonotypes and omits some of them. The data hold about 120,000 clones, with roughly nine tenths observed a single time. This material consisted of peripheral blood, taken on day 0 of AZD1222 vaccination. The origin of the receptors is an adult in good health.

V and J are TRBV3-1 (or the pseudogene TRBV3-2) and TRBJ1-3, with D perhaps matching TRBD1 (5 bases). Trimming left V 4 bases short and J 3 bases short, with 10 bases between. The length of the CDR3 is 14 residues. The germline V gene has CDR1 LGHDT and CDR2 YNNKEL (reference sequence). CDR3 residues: CASSPWDGGNTIYF. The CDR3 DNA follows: TGTGCCAGCAGCCCCTGGGACGGTGGAAACACCATATATTTT.

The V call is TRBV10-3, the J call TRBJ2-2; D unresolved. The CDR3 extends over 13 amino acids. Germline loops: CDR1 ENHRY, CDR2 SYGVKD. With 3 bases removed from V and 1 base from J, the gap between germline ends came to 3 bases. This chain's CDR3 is CAISERNTGELFF. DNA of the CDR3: TGTGCCATCAGTGAAAGGAACACCGGGGAGCTGTTTTTT.

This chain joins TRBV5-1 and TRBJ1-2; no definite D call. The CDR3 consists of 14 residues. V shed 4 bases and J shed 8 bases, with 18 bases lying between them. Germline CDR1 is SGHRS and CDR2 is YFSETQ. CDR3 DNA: TGCGCCAGCAGCACTGATCCGAAGGGTTTCGGCTACACCTTC. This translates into CASSTDPKGFGYTF.

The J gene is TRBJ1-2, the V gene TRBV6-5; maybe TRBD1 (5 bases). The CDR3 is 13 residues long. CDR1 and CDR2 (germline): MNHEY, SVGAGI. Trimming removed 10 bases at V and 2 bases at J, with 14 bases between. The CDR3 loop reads CATGMGQNYGYTF. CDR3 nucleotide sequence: TGTGCCACCGGGATGGGGCAGAACTATGGCTACACCTTC.

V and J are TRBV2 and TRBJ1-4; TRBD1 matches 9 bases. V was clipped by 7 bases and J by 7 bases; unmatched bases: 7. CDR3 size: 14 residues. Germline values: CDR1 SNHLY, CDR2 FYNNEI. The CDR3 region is CASKGQGISEKLFF. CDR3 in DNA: TGTGCCAGCAAAGGACAGGGGATAAGTGAAAAACTGTTTTTT.

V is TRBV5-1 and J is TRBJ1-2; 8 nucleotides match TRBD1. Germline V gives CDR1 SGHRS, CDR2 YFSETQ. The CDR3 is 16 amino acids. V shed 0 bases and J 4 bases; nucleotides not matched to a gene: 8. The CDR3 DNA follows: TGCGCCAGCAGCTTGGGACAGGGGAGAGTTGTCTATGGCTACACCTTC. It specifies CASSLGQGRVVYGYTF.

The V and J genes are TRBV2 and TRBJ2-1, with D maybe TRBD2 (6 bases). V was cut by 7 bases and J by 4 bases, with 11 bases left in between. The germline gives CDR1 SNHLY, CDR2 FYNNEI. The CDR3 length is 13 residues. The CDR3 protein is CASMGGEYNEQFF. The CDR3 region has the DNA TGTGCCAGCATGGGGGGAGAGTACAATGAGCAGTTCTTC.

The CDR3 nucleotides read TGTGCCAGCAGTTTCGGCTACGAGCAGTACTTC. It specifies CASSFGYEQYF. The rearrangement uses TRBV6-6 and TRBJ2-7, with D uncertain. Between the trimmed V and J ends, which lost 4 bases and 3 bases, there was a span of 4 bases. Per the germline V gene, CDR1 is MNHNY and CDR2 is SVGAGI (reference sequence). The length of the CDR3 is 11 residues.

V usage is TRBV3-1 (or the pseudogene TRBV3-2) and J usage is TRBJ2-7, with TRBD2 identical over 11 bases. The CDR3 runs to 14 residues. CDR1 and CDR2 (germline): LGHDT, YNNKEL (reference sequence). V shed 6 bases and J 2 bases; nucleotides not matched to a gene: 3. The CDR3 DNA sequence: TGTGCCAGCAGTACTAGCGGGGGAACCTACGAGCAGTACTTC. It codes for CASSTSGGTYEQYF.

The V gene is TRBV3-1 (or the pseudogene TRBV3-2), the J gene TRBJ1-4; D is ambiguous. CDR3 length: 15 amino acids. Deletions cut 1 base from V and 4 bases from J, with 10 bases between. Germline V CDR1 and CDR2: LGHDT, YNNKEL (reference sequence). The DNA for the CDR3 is TGTGCCAGCAGCCAAGGCGGGAAGGGTAATGAAAAACTGTTTTTT. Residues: CASSQGGKGNEKLFF.